This TCR beta chain was captured in a study of human T cells and chemical hapten exposure. The CDR3 extends over 14 amino acids. The V end lost 0 bases, the J end lost 4 bases, and 8 bases lay between the germline ends. CDR1 and CDR2 from the germline V gene are SGHTA and FQGNSA. TCRdb used MiXCR to reprocess the RACE reads, holding one entry per CDR3 protein. The table records about 92,000 distinct CDR3 sequences, 8% to 10% of them present only once. This clonotype was recorded a few times. Stated time point: pre-sensitization, week 0. Described treatment: therapeutic diphenylcyclopropenone sensitization with weekly scalp DPC.

The chain combines TRBV7-2 with TRBJ2-3; D ambiguous. The TCR comes from a woman aged 35 to 49 with alopecia areata. Some clones in this sample may be carry-over from other donors' samples. This specimen consisted of whole blood, obtained in connection with sensitization to the hapten diphenylcyclopropenone (DPC). In DNA, the CDR3 is TGTGCCAGCAGCTTAGCAGGGTATGCAGATACGCAGTATTTT. It yields the protein CASSLAGYADTQYF. Supplemented by reference TRBV7-2 and TRBJ2-3, the full variable domain reads GAGVSQSPSNKVTEKGKDVELRCDPISGHTALYWYRQSLGQGLEFLIYFQGNSAPDKSGLPSDRFSAERTGGSVSTLTIQRTQQEDSAVYLCASSLAGYADTQYFGPGTRLTVL.